This T cell receptor beta chain was retrieved from a study of lymphopenia after photon versus proton radiotherapy. Regarding this clone: Its antigen remains unknown.

Study outcomes and limitations: Photon-treated patients lost naive T cells and TCR diversity; proton-treated stayed stable. After lymphocyte nadir, photon-treated repertoires showed oligoclonal expansion, especially CD8+ Temra.

The V gene's germline CDR1 is SGHRS and CDR2 YFSETQ. Trimming stripped 4 bases from V and 4 bases from J, with 5 bases between. The CDR3 consists of 12 residues. Clones were read by immunoSEQ multiplex PCR, and TCRdb kept only the in-frame ones, dropping some. Of about 160,000 clones listed, about 88% were seen once; the top ten hold approximately 4.7%. The sample in question was peripheral blood, obtained from a patient treated with photon-based radiotherapy. This chain joins TRBV5-1 and TRBJ2-2; D ambiguous. The clonotype originates from a man aged 45 to 65 with gastric cancer. CDR3 protein: CASSLTTGELFF. CDR3 sequence (DNA): TGCGCCAGCAGCCTCACCACCGGGGAGCTGTTTTTT.